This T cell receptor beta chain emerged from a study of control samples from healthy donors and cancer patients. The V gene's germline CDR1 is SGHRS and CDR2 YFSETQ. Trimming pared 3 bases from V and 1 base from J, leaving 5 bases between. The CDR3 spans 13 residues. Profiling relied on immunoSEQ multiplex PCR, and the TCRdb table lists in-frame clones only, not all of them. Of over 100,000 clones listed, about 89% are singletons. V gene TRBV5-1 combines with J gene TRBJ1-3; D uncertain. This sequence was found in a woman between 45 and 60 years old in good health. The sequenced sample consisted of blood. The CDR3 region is CASSSESGNTIYF. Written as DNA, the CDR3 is TGCGCCAGCAGCTCTGAGTCTGGAAACACCATATATTTT.